Listed below are T cell receptor beta chains from one sample, sequenced in a study of molecular identifiers for immune sequencing clone quantification. TCRdb reprocessed the PCR reads via MiXCR and lists one record per CDR3 protein. The sample carries some 580,000 distinct CDR3 sequences, 25% recorded once. Sequenced sample: naive CD8+ T cells from blood, with Jurkat cell RNA spiked in. These receptors originate from a human donor in good health. Some libraries in this study had Jurkat cell RNA spiked in. Both conserved end residues are part of each CDR3. The order of the fields is D gene, V gene, J gene, clone size, CDR3 DNA, CDR3 protein. D genes are given only for firm matches. Clone size is given for some rows only: seen once, a few or many times, or a class if the clone is expanded.

-	TRBV11-2	TRBJ2-3	few	TGTGCCAGCAGCTTAGATGGGGTAGCCTACCCCACAGATACGCAGTATTTT	CASSLDGVAYPTDTQYF
-	TRBV11-2	TRBJ2-7	many	TGTGCCAGCAGCTTAGGCCCACCGAGCGAGCAGTACTTC	CASSLGPPSEQYF
TRBD1	TRBV19	TRBJ1-1	many	TGTGCCAGTAGTATAGTTTACAGGGGAGTTACTGAAGCTTTCTTT	CASSIVYRGVTEAFF
-	TRBV7-9	TRBJ1-1	many	TGTGCCAGCAGCTTAGATGTTTCCAGTGAAGCTTTCTTT	CASSLDVSSEAFF
-	TRBV6-5	TRBJ2-7	many	TGTGCCAGCAGTTATAACCAGGGAATCTACGAGCAGTACTTC	CASSYNQGIYEQYF
-	TRBV25-1	TRBJ1-1	many	TGTGCCAGCAGTGAAGGGGGGCTTGGCACTGAAGCTTTCTTT	CASSEGGLGTEAFF
-	TRBV4-2	TRBJ1-6	-	TGTGCCAGCAGCCAAGATCAAGCAGTCTTCACCTCACCCCTCCCCTTT	CASSQDQAVFTSPLPF
TRBD1	TRBV30	TRBJ2-7	-	TGTGCCTGGAGTGGGGTCAGGGGGAGATACGAGCAGTACTTC	CAWSGVRGRYEQYF
TRBD1	TRBV27	TRBJ2-1	-	TGTGCCAGCAGAAACGAACAGGGGCAGGATGAGCAGTTCTTC	CASRNEQGQDEQFF
-	TRBV29-1	TRBJ2-3	-	TGCAGCATTGAAAGTAGTGGGGCAGAGGGCACAACAGATACGCAGTATTTT	CSIESSGAEGTTDTQYF
-	TRBV11-1	TRBJ2-6	-	TGTGCCAGCAGCCCTCAACTGCTTCAGTCTGGGGCCAACGTCCTGACTTTC	CASSPQLLQSGANVLTF
-	TRBV20-1	TRBJ2-3	many	TGCAGTGCCGACTCTCTCGTCGGCACAGATACGCAGTATTTT	CSADSLVGTDTQYF
-	TRBV5-1	TRBJ2-7	many	TGCGCCAGCAGCACCAACCGGGACAACTCCTACGAGCAGTACTTC	CASSTNRDNSYEQYF
-	TRBV12-3/TRBV12-4	TRBJ1-1	-	TGTGCCAGCAGCGAAACAATTAGAAACACTGAAGCTTTCTTT	CASSETIRNTEAFF
-	TRBV4-1	TRBJ1-3	many	TGCGCCAGCAGCCAAGTCGGTGGAAACACCATATATTTT	CASSQVGGNTIYF
TRBD2	TRBV10-3	TRBJ2-3	many	TGTGCCATCAGTGAGCCGGGACTAGGGAAGTATTTT	CAISEPGLGKYF
TRBD1	TRBV13	TRBJ2-3	many	TGTGCCAGCAGCGCATACAGGGGAGGCACAGATACGCAGTATTTT	CASSAYRGGTDTQYF
-	TRBV10-3	TRBJ1-1	-	TGTGCCATCAGACCCCCGGGACGCCCTGAAGCTTTCTTT	CAIRPPGRPEAFF
-	TRBV30	TRBJ1-1	-	TGTGCCTGGGCCCACAGCTGGAACACTGAAGCTTTCTTT	CAWAHSWNTEAFF
-	TRBV7-7	TRBJ2-7	-	TGTGCCAGCAGCTTAGATGAAGGGGACTCCTACGAGCAGTACTTC	CASSLDEGDSYEQYF
TRBD2	TRBV12-3/TRBV12-4	TRBJ2-5	few	TGTGCCAGCTCCGGCGGGGCGGGGGGACTGGAGACCCAGTACTTC	CASSGGAGGLETQYF
-	TRBV20-1	TRBJ1-5	many	TGCAGTGCTAGATATACAGGTAGCAATCAGCCCCAGCATTTT	CSARYTGSNQPQHF
-	TRBV12-3/TRBV12-4	TRBJ2-5	-	TGTGCCAGCAGTCCGCCTAACCTTAGGACCCAGTACTTC	CASSPPNLRTQYF
-	TRBV7-8	TRBJ1-6	once	TGTGCCCGCAGCCCCCACCATTATAATTCACCCCACCACTTT	CARSPHHYNSPHHF
-	TRBV29-1	TRBJ2-7	many	TGCAGCGTTGCAGGAGGGGACAGTCCCTACGAGCAGTACTTC	CSVAGGDSPYEQYF
-	TRBV19	TRBJ2-4	-	TGTGCCAGTAGTATAGGCGGTGGAGCCAAAAGCATTCAGTACTTC	CASSIGGGAKSIQYF
-	TRBV7-9	TRBJ1-2	many	TGTGCCAGCAGCTTAGATGGGGGCACGATTAACTATGGCTACACCTTC	CASSLDGGTINYGYTF
-	TRBV29-1	TRBJ1-5	-	TGCAGCGTCCAAACGCAGGGCCAGCCCCAGCATTTT	CSVQTQGQPQHF
-	TRBV18	TRBJ1-4	few	TGTGCCAGCTCACCACCCACCGGCCAAGTGGAGGAAAAACTGTTTTTT	CASSPPTGQVEEKLFF
-	TRBV25-1	TRBJ2-5	-	TGTGCCAGCAGTGAGGTTGGGGGCCAAGAGACCCAGTACTTC	CASSEVGGQETQYF
-	TRBV28	TRBJ2-7	-	TGTGCCAGCAGTTTAAGTTATCGGGGGTATTCCTACGAGCAGTACTTC	CASSLSYRGYSYEQYF
-	TRBV7-6	TRBJ2-1	few	TGTGCCAGCAGCTTAGCGTGGACAAACGACTACAATGAGCAGTTCTTC	CASSLAWTNDYNEQFF
TRBD1	TRBV7-9	TRBJ2-5	-	TGTGCCAGCAGCGGACAGGCACAAGAGACCCAGTACTTC	CASSGQAQETQYF
TRBD1	TRBV12-3/TRBV12-4	TRBJ1-6	few	TGTGCCAGCAGTCTTGACAGGGGGGCCTATAATTCACCCCTCCACTTT	CASSLDRGAYNSPLHF
-	TRBV5-1	TRBJ2-2	few	TGCGCCAGCAGCTTGGGGCCAGTCGGGTCCGGGGAGCTGTTTTTT	CASSLGPVGSGELFF
TRBD1	TRBV19	TRBJ2-7	once	TGTGCCAGTAGTATCCGGACAGGGGGTATCTACGAGCAGTACTTC	CASSIRTGGIYEQYF
-	TRBV5-5	TRBJ2-7	many	TGTGCCAGCAGTTTCAGTTGGGGGTACGAGCAGTACTTC	CASSFSWGYEQYF
-	TRBV5-4	TRBJ2-5	many	TGTGCCAGCAGCTTGGCGGCAGGGTTAGGACCCCTACAAGAGACCCAGTACTTC	CASSLAAGLGPLQETQYF
-	TRBV4-1	TRBJ2-7	many	TGCGCCAGCAGCCAAGATATGGGATACGAGCAGTACTTC	CASSQDMGYEQYF
-	TRBV30	TRBJ2-1	few	TGTGCCTGTGAGGCGGCGACCAATGAGCAGTTCTTC	CACEAATNEQFF
-	TRBV19	TRBJ2-7	few	TGTGCCAGTAGCACATCTCTATTCGACTACGAGCAGTACTTC	CASSTSLFDYEQYF
TRBD2	TRBV4-3	TRBJ2-7	few	TGCGCCAGCAGCCAAGCAGCTAGCGGGAGCGTGTACGAGCAGTACTTC	CASSQAASGSVYEQYF
-	TRBV7-9	TRBJ2-4	many	TGTGCCAGCAGCTTAGCCCGGACTGTAGCCAAAAACATTCAGTACTTC	CASSLARTVAKNIQYF
-	TRBV4-3	TRBJ2-5	many	TGCGCCAGCAGTCGCTCTATGAATCCACAAGAGACCCAGTACTTC	CASSRSMNPQETQYF
TRBD2	TRBV7-6	TRBJ2-3	many	TGTGCCAGCAGTTCCCGTACTAGCGGGAGCGTATATACGCAGTATTTT	CASSSRTSGSVYTQYF
TRBD1	TRBV5-5	TRBJ1-5	few	TGTGCCAGCAGCCCGAGACAGGGGACTTTAGCAGGTCAGCCCCAGCATTTT	CASSPRQGTLAGQPQHF
TRBD1	TRBV14	TRBJ1-2	-	TGTGCCAGCAGCCAAGAAAGACAGGGGGCATATGGCTACACCTTC	CASSQERQGAYGYTF
-	TRBV7-6	TRBJ1-6	many	TGTGCCAGCAGCTTTGGACTCAGAGATTCACCCCTCCACTTT	CASSFGLRDSPLHF
-	TRBV10-3	TRBJ2-7	-	TGTGTCATCAGTGAGTCCAGGTCCTACGAGCAGTACTTC	CVISESRSYEQYF
TRBD1	TRBV12-5	TRBJ2-7	many	TGTGCTAGTGGTTTGGGACAGGGTGCGGACGAGCAGTACTTC	CASGLGQGADEQYF
-	TRBV11-2	TRBJ2-5	many	TGTGCCAGCAGCTTAGACGAAGAGACCCAGTACTTC	CASSLDEETQYF
TRBD1	TRBV27	TRBJ2-7	many	TGTGCCAGCACCCGAACTCCAGGGGGCCTTGGAGAGCAGTACTTC	CASTRTPGGLGEQYF
TRBD2	TRBV10-3	TRBJ2-1	-	TGTGCCAGAGCTCGAGGCAGCGGGACCTCCAATGAGCAGTTCTTC	CARARGSGTSNEQFF